Below, 25 T cell receptor beta chains from the same sample are listed, as sequenced in a study of cytomegalovirus exposure and HLA in healthy donors. The PCR had 60 Vbeta and 13 Jbeta primers. The table came from immunoSEQ multiplex PCR; TCRdb's copy has only in-frame clones and leaves some out. The sample consists of about 180,000 clones, roughly 80% of them appearing once. Specimen: PBMCs. The source of these receptors is a woman aged 45 to 65 in good health and CMV-seropositive.

This chain links TRBV6-1 with TRBJ1-4, with 9 positions matching TRBD1. CDR3 size: 14 residues. Germline trimming cut 5 bases from V and 7 bases from J; bases unmatched to any gene: 5. Germline V gene data show CDR1 as MNHNS and CDR2 as SASEGT. The CDR3 coding sequence is TGTGCCAGCAGTACGGACAGGGGACGTGAAAAACTGTTTTTT. Its protein is CASSTDRGREKLFF.

V and J are TRBV5-1 and TRBJ1-1; 7 nucleotides align to TRBD1. With V trimmed by 0 bases and J by 10 bases, 3 bases remained unmatched. In germline, CDR1 is SGHRS, CDR2 YFSETQ. The CDR3 length is 12 residues. The CDR3 loop reads CASSLDRGPAFF. As DNA, the CDR3 is TGCGCCAGCAGCTTGGACAGGGGACCAGCTTTCTTT.

This clone was detected a few times. The chain employs TRBV25-1 and TRBJ1-4; 9 bases are a match to TRBD1. The V gene end was trimmed by 6 bases and the J gene end by 8 bases; junction bases not matched to a gene: 4. The CDR3 has 13 amino acids. Germline V gives CDR1 MGHDK, CDR2 SYGVNS. CDR3 loop: CASRDRGGEKLFF. The DNA of the CDR3 is TGTGCCAGCAGAGACAGGGGGGGAGAAAAACTGTTTTTT. The complete variable domain, with remaining parts taken from reference TRBV25-1 and TRBJ1-4, reads EADIYQTPRYLVIGTGKKITLECSQTMGHDKMYWYQQDPGMELHLIHYSYGVNSTEKGDLSSESTVSRIRTEHFPLTLESARPSHTSQYLCASRDRGGEKLFFGSGTQLSVL.

The chain links TRBV2 to TRBJ1-5, with D hard to call. Germline loops: CDR1 SNHLY, CDR2 FYNNEI. V gave up 2 bases and J gave up 1 base, with 6 bases separating them. There are 14 residues in the CDR3. CDR3 sequence reads: CASSEYISNQPQHF. The CDR3 bases are TGTGCCAGCAGTGAATACATAAGCAATCAGCCCCAGCATTTT.

This clone was seen a few times. The V and J genes are TRBV6-6 and TRBJ2-7; 12 bases line up with TRBD1. Losses at the gene ends were 2 bases for V and 4 bases for J; bases not matched to a gene: 6. Per germline, CDR1 MNHNY and CDR2 SVGAGI (reference sequence). There are 16 residues in the CDR3. CDR3 coding DNA: TGTGCCAGCAGTTACACCGGGACAGGGGGCCGATACGAGCAGTACTTC. It encodes CASSYTGTGGRYEQYF.

The rearrangement joins TRBV19 to TRBJ2-3; TRBD2 matches at 11 bases. The CDR3 loop spans 14 amino acids. V was clipped by 6 bases and J by 4 bases; unmatched bases: 3. Per germline, CDR1 LNHDA and CDR2 SQIVND (reference sequence). CDR3 loop: CASSLSGGADTQYF. The CDR3 DNA is TGTGCCAGTAGCCTTAGCGGGGGGGCAGATACGCAGTATTTT.

The rearrangement uses TRBV5-3 and TRBJ2-1; D may be TRBD2 (6 bases). TRBV5-3 qualifies as an ORF whose function is uncertain. The CDR3 length is 16 residues. Trimming pared 2 bases from V and 7 bases from J, leaving 19 bases between. CDR3 nucleotides: TGTGCCAGAAGCTTTGGTCTGGCGGGGCCCTCGAATGAGCAGTTCTTC. The encoded protein is CARSFGLAGPSNEQFF.

The chain employs TRBV4-1 and TRBJ1-2; unclear D gene. The CDR3 runs to 13 residues. In germline, CDR1 is MGHRA, CDR2 YSYEKL. The ends were cut back, 1 base at V and 8 bases at J, with 11 bases in the middle. DNA for the CDR3: TGCGCCAGCAGCCAAGTCCGGGTGAGCGGCTACACCTTC. Protein sequence: CASSQVRVSGYTF.

The chain employs TRBV5-4 and TRBJ1-1; TRBD1 agrees at 11 bases. Germline assignment: CDR1 SGHNT and CDR2 YYREEE (reference sequence). The CDR3 runs to 14 residues. The ends lost 4 bases at V and 7 bases at J; junction bases unmatched: 6. CDR3 in amino acids: CASSAGQGEIEAFF. The CDR3 DNA reads as TGTGCCAGCAGCGCGGGACAGGGGGAGATTGAAGCTTTCTTT.

The CDR3 loop is CAIRQGHNQPQHF. The CDR3 DNA sequence: TGTGCCATCCGACAGGGGCACAATCAGCCCCAGCATTTT. V and J are TRBV6-6 and TRBJ1-5; 8 bases are a match to TRBD1. Germline V gene sequence: CDR1 MNHNY, CDR2 SVGAGI (reference sequence). The CDR3 runs 13 residues. With 10 bases clipped from V and 3 bases from J, the junction kept 5 bases outside the gene matches.

The chain recombines TRBV11-2 with TRBJ1-1, with D maybe TRBD1 (6 bases). The CDR3 has 16 residues. Trimming removed 2 bases from V and 5 bases from J, with 18 bases in between. CDR1 SGHAT and CDR2 FQNNGV come from the germline V gene. The CDR3 loop is CASSLWRRGRTTEAFF. The CDR3 DNA follows: TGTGCCAGCAGCTTATGGCGCAGGGGAAGAACGACTGAAGCTTTCTTT.

This clone was counted only a few times. The same CDR3 arises from other DNA sequences in this sample as well. The genes are TRBV10-2 and TRBJ2-2; D gene unclear. CDR1 WSHSY and CDR2 SAAADI come from the germline V gene. The CDR3 has 14 amino acids. Trimming removed 5 bases from V and 2 bases from J, with 9 bases in between. DNA of the CDR3: TGCGCCAGCAGTACGGGTTTCAACACCGGGGAGCTGTTTTTT. Protein: CASSTGFNTGELFF.

This clone was observed a single time. The chain joins TRBV19 to TRBJ2-5, with D possibly being TRBD1 (6 bases). The CDR3 loop spans 16 amino acids. V shed 4 bases and J shed 2 bases, with 17 bases lying between them. The germline gives CDR1 LNHDA, CDR2 SQIVND (reference sequence). The CDR3 DNA reads as TGTGCCAGTAGTACATACGGACAGACTCTTCAAGAGACCCAGTACTTC. Its translation is CASSTYGQTLQETQYF.

This chain connects TRBV30 to TRBJ1-2; 7 positions match TRBD1. The ends lost 0 bases at V and 5 bases at J; junction bases unmatched: 9. This CDR3 is built from 15 residues. Germline lookup yields CDR1 GTSNPN and CDR2 SVGIG (reference sequence). CDR3: CAWSVGAGGYYGYTF. In DNA, the CDR3 is TGTGCCTGGAGTGTTGGGGCAGGGGGGTATTATGGCTACACCTTC.

The V and J genes are TRBV27 and TRBJ2-7, with D tentatively TRBD2 (7 bases). The CDR3 has 13 amino acids. Germline assignment: CDR1 MNHEY and CDR2 SMNVEV (reference sequence). Trimming took 1 base from V and 5 from J, leaving 9 bases between them. The CDR3 spells CASSLWEGDEQYF. The DNA of the CDR3 is TGTGCCAGCAGTTTATGGGAGGGGGACGAGCAGTACTTC.

This clone was found a few times. The CDR3 loop is CASSLRQNYGYTF. CDR3 DNA: TGCGCCAGCAGCTTGAGACAGAACTATGGCTACACCTTC. The genes are TRBV5-1 and TRBJ1-2, with D tentatively TRBD1 (5 bases). Germline CDR1 reads SGHRS; CDR2 reads YFSETQ. Trimming shortened V by 1 base and J by 2 bases, and 6 bases separated the two germline ends. The CDR3 spans 13 residues.

This clone was picked up one time. This chain joins TRBV19 and TRBJ1-2, with a weak D call TRBD1 (6 bases). The V and J ends lost 6 bases and 4 bases respectively, with 15 bases between them. Germline values: CDR1 LNHDA, CDR2 SQIVND (reference sequence). This CDR3 comprises 14 residues. The CDR3 DNA is TGTGCCAGTAGAGGGGGACCGAGCCTCTATGGCTACACCTTC. It translates to CASRGGPSLYGYTF.

The V call is TRBV5-4, the J call TRBJ1-4; D is undetermined. This CDR3 is built from 16 residues. The V end lost 4 bases, the J end lost 5 bases, and 18 bases lay between the germline ends. Germline loops: CDR1 SGHNT, CDR2 YYREEE (reference sequence). As DNA, the CDR3 is TGTGCCAGCAGCCCGACTCCGGGAGACACGAATGAAAAACTGTTTTTT. Protein sequence: CASSPTPGDTNEKLFF. The whole variable domain, filled in from reference TRBV5-4 and TRBJ1-4, reads ETGVTQSPTHLIKTRGQQVTLRCSSQSGHNTVSWYQQALGQGPQFIFQYYREEENGRGNFPPRFSGLQFPNYSSELNVNALELDDSALYLCASSPTPGDTNEKLFFGSGTQLSVL.

V gene TRBV19 combines with J gene TRBJ2-7; TRBD2 is a possible D gene (5 bases). CDR3 size: 16 residues. In germline, CDR1 is LNHDA, CDR2 SQIVND (reference sequence). Trimming took off 0 bases at V and 3 bases at J, with 15 bases between the two ends. As DNA, the CDR3 is TGTGCCAGTAGTATAGACGGCGGCCTTGGGAGCTACGAGCAGTACTTC. This gives the protein CASSIDGGLGSYEQYF.

V gene TRBV27 combines with J gene TRBJ1-6; D is perhaps TRBD1 (5 bases). V lost 6 bases and J lost 0, with 15 bases in between. This CDR3 has 17 amino acids. CDR1 is MNHEY and CDR2 is SMNVEV in the germline V gene (reference sequence). CDR3 region: CASSYMGTSSYNSPLHF. For the CDR3, the DNA is TGTGCCAGCAGCTATATGGGGACTAGCTCCTATAATTCACCCCTCCACTTT.

V usage is TRBV18 and J usage is TRBJ2-3; possible D gene TRBD1, 6 bases. The CDR3 runs to 15 residues. V gave up 0 bases and J gave up 9 bases, with 16 bases separating them. Germline V gene data show CDR1 as KGHSH and CDR2 as LQKENI. CDR3 region: CASSPPNGEGGTQYF. CDR3 sequence (DNA): TGTGCCAGCTCACCACCGAACGGGGAAGGGGGAACGCAGTATTTT.

This chain uses TRBV6-5 with TRBJ1-5; 7 bases line up with TRBD1. This CDR3 spans 15 amino acids. CDR1 is MNHEY and CDR2 is SVGAGI in the germline V gene. The V segment lost 6 bases and the J segment 2 bases; nucleotides outside the gene matches: 7. The CDR3 bases are TGTGCCAGCAGAGCCGCTACAGGGGGCAATCAGCCCCAGCATTTT. Its protein product is CASRAATGGNQPQHF.

The rearrangement joins TRBV7-3 to TRBJ2-1, with a weak D call TRBD2 (5 bases). The CDR3 consists of 15 residues. V was shortened by 3 bases and J by 5 bases, with 14 bases between the two germline ends. Germline V CDR1 and CDR2: SGHTA, FQGTGA. Written as DNA, the CDR3 is TGTGCCAGCAGCTTCCGGGCTGGAGGTGACAATGAGCAGTTCTTC. Amino acid sequence: CASSFRAGGDNEQFF.

The V gene is TRBV27, the J gene TRBJ1-2; D is ambiguous. The CDR3 is 12 residues long. V dropped 7 bases and J dropped 8 bases, with 14 bases sitting between them. Germline values: CDR1 MNHEY, CDR2 SMNVEV (reference sequence). Here the CDR3 DNA reads TGTGCCAGCATTGGGCCCCCGCAGGGCTACACCTTC. Its translation: CASIGPPQGYTF.

J is TRBJ2-2 and V is TRBV5-1; no reliable D call. Germline CDR1 SGHRS, CDR2 YFSETQ. The CDR3 runs to 16 residues. The V and J ends lost 2 bases and 1 base respectively, with 12 bases between them. As DNA, the CDR3 is TGCGCCAGCAGCTTTCAGACTGCTATGAACACCGGGGAGCTGTTTTTT. It specifies CASSFQTAMNTGELFF. Supplemented by reference TRBV5-1 and TRBJ2-2, the full variable domain reads KAGVTQTPRYLIKTRGQQVTLSCSPISGHRSVSWYQQTPGQGLQFLFEYFSETQRNKGNFPGRFSGRQFSNSRSEMNVSTLELGDSALYLCASSFQTAMNTGELFFGEGSRLTVL.